The clone carrying this TCR beta chain has a handful of counts. The antigen is undetermined. The CDR3 is 14 amino acids. The V gene's germline CDR1 is MNHEY and CDR2 SMNVEV (reference sequence). J lost 5 bases, V lost 6 bases, and 6 bases had no gene match. The PCR used 60 Vbeta and 13 Jbeta primers. The data were produced by immunoSEQ multiplex PCR, yet TCRdb's version contains in-frame clones alone and is incomplete. The table lists about 180,000 clones, 72% of them singletons. This entry comes from a study of cytomegalovirus exposure and HLA in healthy donors. Across the whole study: For the approximately 390 genotyped donors, 65% to 90% fell within the Caucasian-associated ancestry cluster. General study results and limits: Most TCR beta V segments were productive about 90% or about 30% of the time in an earlier analysis. Reports described diagnosis of cytomegalovirus status by the classifier as highly specific and sensitive. Only CMV serostatus was available as immune exposure information.

The chain has TRBV27 and TRBJ1-4; 7 nucleotides agree with TRBD1. This clonotype was obtained from a human donor in good health. The sample consisted of PBMCs. CDR3 residues: CASSLQGLNEKLFF. DNA of the CDR3: TGTGCCAGCAGCCTACAGGGGTTAAATGAAAAACTGTTTTTT.